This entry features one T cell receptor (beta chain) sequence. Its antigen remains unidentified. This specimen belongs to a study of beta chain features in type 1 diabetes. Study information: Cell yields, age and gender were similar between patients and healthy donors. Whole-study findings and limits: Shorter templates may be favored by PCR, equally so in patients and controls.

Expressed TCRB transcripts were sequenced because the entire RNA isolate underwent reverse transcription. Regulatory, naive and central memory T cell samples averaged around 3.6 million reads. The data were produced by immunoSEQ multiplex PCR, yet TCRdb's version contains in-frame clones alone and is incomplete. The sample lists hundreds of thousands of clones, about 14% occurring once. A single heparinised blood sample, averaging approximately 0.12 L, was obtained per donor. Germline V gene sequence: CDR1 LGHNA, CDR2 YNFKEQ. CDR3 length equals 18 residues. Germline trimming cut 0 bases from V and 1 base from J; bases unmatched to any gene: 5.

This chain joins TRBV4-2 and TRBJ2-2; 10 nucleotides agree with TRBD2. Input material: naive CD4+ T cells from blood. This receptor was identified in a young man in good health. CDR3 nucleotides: TGTGCCAGCAGCCAAGATGTGGCTAGCGGGGGGAACACCGGGGAGCTGTTTTTT. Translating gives CASSQDVASGGNTGELFF.